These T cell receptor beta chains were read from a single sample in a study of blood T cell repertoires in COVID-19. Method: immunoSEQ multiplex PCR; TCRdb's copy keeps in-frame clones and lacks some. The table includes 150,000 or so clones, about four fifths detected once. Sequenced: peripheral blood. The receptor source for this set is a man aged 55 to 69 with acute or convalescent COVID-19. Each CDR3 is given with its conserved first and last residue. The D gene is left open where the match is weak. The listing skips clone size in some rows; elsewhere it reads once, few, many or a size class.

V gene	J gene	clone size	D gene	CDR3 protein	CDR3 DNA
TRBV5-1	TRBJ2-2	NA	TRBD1	CASSKGQGAGTGELFF	TGCGCCAGCAGCAAAGGACAGGGGGCGGGGACCGGGGAGCTGTTTTTT
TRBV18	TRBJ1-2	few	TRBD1	CASSPGTGGASDGYTF	TGTGCCAGCTCACCGGGGACAGGGGGCGCGTCGGATGGCTACACCTTC
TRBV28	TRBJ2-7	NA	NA	CASSFPDSYEQYF	TGTGCCAGCAGTTTTCCCGACAGCTACGAGCAGTACTTC
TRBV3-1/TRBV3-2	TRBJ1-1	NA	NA	CASSQEGRDTEAFF	TGTGCCAGCAGCCAAGAGGGGAGAGACACTGAAGCTTTCTTT
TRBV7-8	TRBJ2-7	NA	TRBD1	CASSLVWDRAYEQYF	TGTGCCAGCAGCTTAGTGTGGGACAGGGCATACGAGCAGTACTTC
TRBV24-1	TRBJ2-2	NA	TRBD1	CATSDDRGMNTGELFF	TGTGCCACCAGTGATGACAGGGGTATGAACACCGGGGAGCTGTTTTTT
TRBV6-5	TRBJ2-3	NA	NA	CASSYLGSRTDTQYF	TGTGCCAGCAGTTACTTGGGCAGCCGCACAGATACGCAGTATTTT
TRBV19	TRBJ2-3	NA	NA	CASSMPGLLASTDTQYF	TGTGCCAGTAGTATGCCAGGACTGCTTGCTAGCACAGATACGCAGTATTTT
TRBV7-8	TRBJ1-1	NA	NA	CASSPVKNTEAFF	TGTGCCAGCAGCCCCGTTAAGAACACTGAAGCTTTCTTT
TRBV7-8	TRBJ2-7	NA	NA	CASSLAPEGGSYEQYF	TGTGCCAGCAGCTTAGCCCCAGAGGGTGGGTCCTACGAGCAGTACTTC
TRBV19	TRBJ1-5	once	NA	CASSIEQDSNQPQHF	TGTGCCAGTAGTATAGAACAGGATAGCAATCAGCCCCAGCATTTT
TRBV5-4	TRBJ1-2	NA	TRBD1	CASSFGLGRGQGGGYTF	TGTGCCAGCAGCTTTGGTCTCGGCCGCGGACAGGGTGGTGGCTACACCTTC
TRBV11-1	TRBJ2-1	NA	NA	CASSPTGNEQFF	TGTGCCAGCAGCCCCACCGGGAATGAGCAGTTCTTC
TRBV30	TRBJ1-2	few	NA	CAWSVFLRLSNYGYTF	TGTGCCTGGAGTGTATTTCTCCGACTGAGTAACTATGGCTACACCTTC
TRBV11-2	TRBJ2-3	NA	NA	CASSLDPGGAQYF	TGTGCCAGCAGCTTAGATCCGGGCGGGGCGCAGTATTTT
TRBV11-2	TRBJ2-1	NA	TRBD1	CASSLGTGGRNEQFF	TGTGCCAGCAGCTTAGGGACAGGGGGCCGTAATGAGCAGTTCTTC
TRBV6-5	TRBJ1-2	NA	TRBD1	CASRKPWTGEHGYTF	TGTGCCAGCAGAAAACCCTGGACAGGGGAACATGGCTACACCTTC
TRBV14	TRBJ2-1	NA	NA	CASSLTTSGLPYNEQFF	TGTGCCAGCAGCCTCACCACAAGCGGCCTACCGTACAATGAGCAGTTCTTC
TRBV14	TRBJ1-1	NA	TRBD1	CASSQDGQVDTEAFF	TGTGCCAGCAGCCAAGATGGACAGGTCGACACTGAAGCTTTCTTT
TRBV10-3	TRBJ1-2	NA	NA	CAISEQLNTGSAYGYTF	TGTGCCATCAGTGAGCAGCTCAATACAGGGTCGGCCTATGGCTACACCTTC
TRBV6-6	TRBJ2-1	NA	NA	CASSPDPSSYNEQFF	TGTGCCAGCAGCCCCGATCCTAGCTCCTACAATGAGCAGTTCTTC
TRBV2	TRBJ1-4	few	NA	CASSEDIGTPNEKLFF	TGTGCCAGCAGTGAAGATATCGGGACACCGAATGAAAAACTGTTTTTT